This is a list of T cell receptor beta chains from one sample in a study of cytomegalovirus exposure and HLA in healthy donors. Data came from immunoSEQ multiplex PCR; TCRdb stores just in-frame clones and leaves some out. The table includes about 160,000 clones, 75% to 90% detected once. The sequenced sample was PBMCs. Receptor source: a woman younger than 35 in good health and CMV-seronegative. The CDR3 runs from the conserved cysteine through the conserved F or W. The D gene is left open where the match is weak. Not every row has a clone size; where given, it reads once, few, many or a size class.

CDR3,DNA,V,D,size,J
CASSPTGSSTDTQYF,TGTGCCAGCAGCCCCACAGGGTCTAGCACAGATACGCAGTATTTT,TRBV9,NA,NA,TRBJ2-3
CASSPHYPGQGGGETQYF,TGTGCCAGCAGCCCCCACTATCCCGGACAGGGCGGAGGAGAGACCCAGTACTTC,TRBV11-2,TRBD1,NA,TRBJ2-5
CASSLGAGASYEQYF,TGCGCCAGCAGCTTAGGAGCGGGAGCCTCCTACGAGCAGTACTTC,TRBV5-1,TRBD2,NA,TRBJ2-7
CASSLSTGPNYGYTF,TGTGCCAGCAGTTTATCGACAGGGCCTAACTATGGCTACACCTTC,TRBV27,TRBD1,NA,TRBJ1-2
CASSLRKLAAEREQYF,TGTGCCAGCAGTTTAAGAAAACTAGCCGCCGAACGCGAGCAGTACTTC,TRBV28,NA,NA,TRBJ2-7
CASSVDPNSYEQYF,TGTGCCAGCAGCGTAGACCCTAACTCCTACGAGCAGTACTTC,TRBV9,NA,few,TRBJ2-7
CASSGGSIAYEQYF,TGCGCCAGCAGCGGCGGCAGTATAGCCTACGAGCAGTACTTC,TRBV5-1,NA,NA,TRBJ2-7
CAWSSPTRDSNYGYTF,TGTGCCTGGAGTTCACCTACCCGGGACAGCAACTATGGCTACACCTTC,TRBV30,TRBD1,NA,TRBJ1-2
CASSPEQLNTEAFF,TGTGCCAGCTCACCAGAACAGTTGAACACTGAAGCTTTCTTT,TRBV18,NA,once,TRBJ1-1
CASSQLTGVTLNTGELFF,TGTGCCAGCAGCCAACTGACAGGGGTTACCCTGAACACCGGGGAGCTGTTTTTT,TRBV4-2,TRBD1,NA,TRBJ2-2
CASSFKAGTAYGYTF,TGTGCCAGCAGCTTCAAAGCCGGGACAGCCTATGGCTACACCTTC,TRBV7-9,TRBD1,few,TRBJ1-2
CASSLSRINQPQHF,TGTGCCAGCAGTTTGTCTAGGATCAATCAGCCCCAGCATTTT,TRBV28,NA,NA,TRBJ1-5
CASSPIFGDRTYEQYF,TGTGCCAGTAGTCCTATTTTCGGGGACAGGACCTACGAGCAGTACTTC,TRBV19,TRBD1,NA,TRBJ2-7
CAWSVLSGVEQYF,TGTGCCTGGAGTGTACTTTCAGGGGTCGAGCAGTACTTC,TRBV30,NA,NA,TRBJ2-7
CASSLGHRGNYEQYF,TGTGCCAGCAGCTTAGGGCACAGGGGCAACTACGAGCAGTACTTC,TRBV13,TRBD1,NA,TRBJ2-7